Below, 12 T cell receptor beta chains from the same sample are listed, as sequenced in a study of long-term antiretroviral therapy in people with HIV. Runs used v3.0 of the immunoSEQ assay and were done at survey level. The repertoire was sequenced with immunoSEQ multiplex PCR; TCRdb's copy has only in-frame clones and lacks some. Here the sample spans about 36,000 clones, roughly 80% being singletons. The source material was unsorted PBMCs, sampled 3.4 years after starting antiretroviral therapy. These receptors all stem from a man aged 25-40 years with HIV.

There are a few counts of this clone. This rearrangement joins TRBV9 to TRBJ2-2, with D uncertain. Germline lookup yields CDR1 SGDLS and CDR2 YYNGEE. V was pared by 3 bases and J by 7 bases, with 10 bases between. The CDR3 is made up of 13 amino acids. CDR3 loop: CASSADLNGELFF. DNA for the CDR3: TGTGCCAGCAGCGCCGATCTAAACGGGGAGCTGTTTTTT. The whole variable domain, filled in from reference TRBV9 and TRBJ2-2, reads DSGVTQTPKHLITATGQRVTLRCSPRSGDLSVYWYQQSLDQGLQFLIQYYNGEERAKGNILERFSAQQFPDLHSELNLSSLELGDSALYFCASSADLNGELFFGEGSRLTVL.

The chain employs TRBV5-1 and TRBJ1-1; 7 nucleotides match TRBD1. Germline V gene sequence: CDR1 SGHRS, CDR2 YFSETQ. The length of the CDR3 is 14 residues. V lost 4 bases to trimming and J lost 6 bases; unmatched junction nucleotides: 9. CDR3 in DNA: TGCGCCAGCAGCCCAGGGGGGTCTTCGGCTGAAGCTTTCTTT. Protein product: CASSPGGSSAEAFF.

For this clone: The sample holds other DNA sequences that translate to the same CDR3. This chain joins TRBV7-2 and TRBJ1-3; D is unresolved. The V and J ends lost 3 bases and 2 bases respectively, with 2 bases between them. CDR3 length: 12 residues. Germline V gives CDR1 SGHTA, CDR2 FQGNSA. In nucleotides, the CDR3 is TGTGCCAGCAGCTTGACTGGAAACACCATATATTTT. Translated: CASSLTGNTIYF.

The V gene is TRBV6-1, the J gene TRBJ1-1; 11 bases align to TRBD1. Germline CDR1 and CDR2: MNHNS and SASEGT. With 8 bases clipped from V and 1 base from J, the junction kept 6 bases outside the gene matches. CDR3 size: 15 residues. CDR3 bases: TGTGCCAGCCGTTCCGGGACAGGGGGGAACACTGAAGCTTTCTTT. The encoded protein is CASRSGTGGNTEAFF.

J is TRBJ1-5 and V is TRBV14, with a weak D call TRBD1 (6 bases). CDR3 size: 16 residues. The germline V and J ends were trimmed by 4 bases and 4 bases, with 17 bases remaining between them. CDR1 is SGHDN and CDR2 is FVKESK in the germline V gene. The CDR3 nucleotides are TGTGCCAGCAGCCCGGGACCGGGACAAAGAAATCAGCCCCAGCATTTT. Protein: CASSPGPGQRNQPQHF. The full variable domain, its missing parts supplied by reference TRBV14 and TRBJ1-5, is EAGVTQFPSHSVIEKGQTVTLRCDPISGHDNLYWYRRVMGKEIKFLLHFVKESKQDESGMPNNRFLAERTGGTYSTLKVQPAELEDSGVYFCASSPGPGQRNQPQHFGDGTRLSIL.

The chain links TRBV2 to TRBJ2-7; 7 bases fit TRBD1. Germline CDR1 is SNHLY and CDR2 is FYNNEI. V was clipped by 6 bases and J by 1 base; unmatched bases: 6. The CDR3 is 14 residues long. The CDR3 spells CASRPGQASYEQYF. Written as DNA, the CDR3 is TGTGCCAGCAGGCCTGGACAGGCTTCCTACGAGCAGTACTTC.

The chain carries TRBV16 and TRBJ2-2; tentatively, D is TRBD1 (6 bases). This CDR3 region has 17 residues. V was pared by 1 base and J by 2 bases, with 14 bases between. Germline V lookup: CDR1 KGHSY, CDR2 FQNENV. The CDR3 sequence is CASSQFTSGANTGELFF. As DNA, the CDR3 is TGTGCCAGCAGCCAATTTACGTCAGGGGCCAACACCGGGGAGCTGTTTTTT.

This clone was picked up a small number of times. Here the CDR3 reads CALAMGGYTF. DNA of the CDR3: TGTGCCTTGGCGATGGGGGGCTACACCTTC. J is TRBJ1-2 and V is TRBV30; D gene unclear. This CDR3 is built from 10 residues. Trimming took off 7 bases at V and 8 bases at J, with 11 bases between the two ends. CDR1 and CDR2 from the germline V gene are GTSNPN and SVGIG (reference sequence). Looking up the rest from reference TRBV30 and TRBJ1-2 gives the full variable domain: SQTIHQWPATLVQPVGSPLSLECTVEGTSNPNLYWYRQAAGRGLQLLFYSVGIGQISSEVPQNLSASRPQDRQFILSSKKLLLSDSGFYLCALAMGGYTFGSGTRLTVV.

This chain joins TRBV11-2 and TRBJ2-1, with D unresolved. Deletions cut 7 bases from V and 0 bases from J, with 10 bases between. The germline V gene encodes CDR1 SGHAT and CDR2 FQNNGV. CDR3 length: 14 amino acids. The CDR3 loop reads CASIMAGSYNEQFF. CDR3 DNA: TGTGCCAGCATCATGGCCGGCTCCTACAATGAGCAGTTCTTC.

The gene calls are TRBV28 and TRBJ2-2; a possible D gene is TRBD2 (7 bases). The ends were cut back, 6 bases at V and 0 bases at J, with 14 bases in the middle. The CDR3 has 16 amino acids. The germline gives CDR1 MDHEN, CDR2 SYDVKM. CDR3 residues: CASSPIGGPNTGELFF. In DNA, the CDR3 is TGTGCCAGCAGCCCTATCGGGGGGCCGAACACCGGGGAGCTGTTTTTT.

The V and J genes are TRBV7-9 and TRBJ2-1; 9 bases map to TRBD2. Germline CDR1 is SEHNR and CDR2 is FQNEAQ (reference sequence). The CDR3 totals 15 residues. With 5 bases clipped from V and 4 bases from J, the junction kept 6 bases outside the gene matches. CDR3 residues: CASSNGLARYNEQFF. The CDR3 nucleotides are TGTGCCAGCAGCAACGGACTAGCGAGGTACAATGAGCAGTTCTTC.

This clone is judged medium-sized. The chain is built from TRBV11-2 and TRBJ2-4; 10 bases are shared with TRBD2. The CDR3 covers 14 residues. V shed 0 bases and J 15 bases; nucleotides not matched to a gene: 8. CDR1 is SGHAT and CDR2 is FQNNGV in the germline V gene. CDR3 nucleotide sequence: TGTGCCAGCAGCTTAGATCTAGCGGGAGTAGTTTCGTACTTC. Translated, it gives CASSLDLAGVVSYF.